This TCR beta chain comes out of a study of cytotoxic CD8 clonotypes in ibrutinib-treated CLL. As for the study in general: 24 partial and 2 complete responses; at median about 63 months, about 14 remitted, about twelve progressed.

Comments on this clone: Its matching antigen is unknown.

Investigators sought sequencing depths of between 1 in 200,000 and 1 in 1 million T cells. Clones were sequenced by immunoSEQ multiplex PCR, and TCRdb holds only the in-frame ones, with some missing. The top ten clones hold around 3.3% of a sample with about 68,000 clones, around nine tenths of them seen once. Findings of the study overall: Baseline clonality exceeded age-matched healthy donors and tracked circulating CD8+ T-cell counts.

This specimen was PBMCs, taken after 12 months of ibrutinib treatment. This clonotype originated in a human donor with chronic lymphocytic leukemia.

For the CDR3, the DNA is TGTGCCAGCAGTTTGTTACATACACCGGGACCGATGAACACTGAAGCTTTCTTT. Translating it yields CASSLLHTPGPMNTEAFF. V gene TRBV28 combines with J gene TRBJ1-1, with D perhaps TRBD1 (5 bases). The CDR3 has 18 amino acids. Germline V gene sequence: CDR1 MDHEN, CDR2 SYDVKM. V was trimmed by 3 bases and J by 0 bases, leaving 20 bases between them.